The clone carrying this T cell receptor beta chain was detected only a few times. Antigen specificity is unknown. A second PCR, run for roughly 7 to 11 cycles, used a sample-barcoded 5' primer plus a J-beta primer mix. MiXCR was run by TCRdb on the 5' RACE reads, yielding one entry per CDR3 protein. Here the sample spans hundreds of thousands of distinct CDR3 sequences, 35% to 60% being singletons. This sample was taken from a study of blood T cells in healthy people across ages. Points from the study as a whole: With age, beta diversity per million T cells declined roughly linearly, significantly by about 37.

Ranging in age from roughly 6 to 90, the donors were healthy Caucasian individuals from Russia. There were at least 6 micrograms of total RNA extracted from every sample. The V and J ends lost 0 bases and 2 bases respectively, with 9 bases between them. Germline lookup yields CDR1 SGHDN and CDR2 FVKESK. The CDR3 is made up of 15 amino acids. The specimen was blood. This clonotype originated in a man aged 80 or over in good health. The gene calls are TRBV14 and TRBJ2-3; TRBD2 is a possible D gene (5 bases). The CDR3 loop is CASSQDLGDTDTQYF. The CDR3 DNA sequence: TGTGCCAGCAGCCAAGATCTCGGGGACACAGATACGCAGTATTTT.